The entry below gives a single TCR beta chain sequence along with its context. Its cognate antigen has yet to be identified. No much larger clone is present one base from it, and per-base qualities are unavailable. The CDR3, cysteine through phenylalanine, is 14 amino acids long. Only the CDR3 part of the read is kept: 42 bases, read in frame from the first base. The germline V gene encodes CDR1 MDHEN and CDR2 SYDVKM. Trimming removed 8 bases from V and 5 bases from J, leaving 15 bases between the germline ends. This sample was taken from a study of blood T cell repertoires in COVID-19 (TCRdb year 2020). A note on the overall study: Samples from collaborators originated in the United States, Italy and Spain and spanned both the acute and convalescent phases of COVID-19. The prospective study material was composed of cDNA or gDNA derived from T cells, B-cell-depleted T cells, or PBMCs. Subjects who had been exposed to COVID-19, were actively infected with it, or had recovered from it provided the deeply sampled blood TCRbeta repertoires that made up the dataset. The repertoires were released in a freely available public database meant as a resource for research on the immune response to SARS-CoV-2. The samples were drawn from the first 160 participants of the ongoing ImmuneRACE study and from 1,200 or so subjects provided by 6 global collaborators. Nearly every sample came with metadata listing a de-identified subject ID, COVID-19 status, age in years and sex. Where available, HLA class I and class II types were obtained from metadata supplied by the sample provider rather than from assay-based typing. Overall study outcomes, separate from this receptor: The quantity of clinical and demographic metadata differed by source and by participant and was supplied without curation.

In the prospective study, participants were roughly 18 to 95 years old, resided in about two dozen geographic areas of the United States, and were enrolled through a virtual design. Cohort assignment in the prospective study relied on participant-reported clinical history from a screening survey and a study questionnaire. ImmuneRACE Cohort 3 recovered participants were defined by two consecutive negative NP/OP PCR tests, healthcare professional clearance, or symptom resolution. In the prospective study, mobile phlebotomists collected whole blood, serum and a nasopharyngeal or oropharyngeal swab from each participant. Over an approximately 2-month period, participants in the prospective study had the option of providing additional blood draws and questionnaires. Blood samples from the prospective study were shipped frozen or at room temperature prior to DNA extraction. TCRbeta CDR3 regions were amplified from genomic DNA using the immunoSEQ Assay, a bias-controlled multiplex PCR. As for the authors' bioinformatics: The number of nucleated cells in each sample was estimated by amplification of reference gene primers within the assay. To quantify the absolute abundance of each unique TCRbeta CDR3 rearrangement, sequence reads were collapsed and filtered. Productive Simpson clonality was computed per sample as the square root of Simpson's diversity index over productive rearrangements. TCRdb obtained this table from immuneACCESS and retained in-frame rearrangements with V and J assigned. These tables miss some clones; where compared with another copy, unresolved V genes account for less than half of the shortfall, and the remainder is unexplained. The DNA was the basis for D and trimming; V, J and clone size are from that table. This sample is represented by around 140,000 clones; roughly 88% of them were singletons. The ten largest clonotypes hold around 4.5% of the sample.

Specimen: PBMCs or T cells enriched from blood (not recorded which). This TCR was sampled from a man aged 45 to 65 who had recovered from COVID-19. The rearranged segments are TRBV28 and TRBJ2-2; 6 matching bases give a weak D call of TRBD1. The sequence in DNA is TGTGCCAGCCGTGGACAGAGAGGGACCGGGGAGCTGTTTTTT. The encoded protein is CASRGQRGTGELFF. Supplemented by the reference TRBV28 and TRBJ2-2 proteins around the CDR3, the complete variable domain is DVKVTQSSRYLVKRTGEKVFLECVQDMDHENMFWYRQDPGLGLRLIYFSYDVKMKEKGDIPEGYSVSREKKERFSLILESASTNQTSMYLCASRGQRGTGELFFGEGSRLTVL.